The T cell receptor (beta chain) described here comes from a study of T cells in Graves' hyperthyroidism and ophthalmopathy. Points from the study as a whole: Most clonotypes that expanded in the thyroid above 0.001 also showed up in blood.

The V and J ends lost 4 bases and 5 bases respectively, with 8 bases between them. The CDR3 is made up of 13 amino acids. Germline V gene lookup returns CDR1 LNHDA and CDR2 SQIVND (reference sequence). Researchers amplified the TCR beta CDR3 regions from RNA transcripts. Initially, a first-round RT-PCR of the TCR CDR3 employed the HTBI primer set. TCRdb re-analysed the multiplex PCR reads in MiXCR, keeping a single row per CDR3 protein. The data show around 520,000 distinct CDR3 sequences, approximately 14% seen once. Hyperthyroidism, newly diagnosed and lasting under 2 months, affected patients aged 18 to 65. Pregnant or lactating patients were excluded, as were those with uncontrolled infection or other autoimmune disease. This clonotype was seen at least ten times. Its antigen is not identified.

J is TRBJ2-2 and V is TRBV19; maybe TRBD1 (5 bases). This TCR was recovered from a woman younger than 35 with Graves' hyperthyroidism. Sequences were obtained from blood. The CDR3 spells CASSRQSTGELFF. Here the CDR3 DNA reads TGTGCCAGTAGTAGACAGAGTACCGGGGAGCTGTTTTTT. Based on the CDR3 plus reference TRBV19 and TRBJ2-2, the full variable domain is DGGITQSPKYLFRKEGQNVTLSCEQNLNHDAMYWYRQDPGQGLRLIYYSQIVNDFQKGDIAEGYSVSREKKESFPLTVTSAQKNPTAFYLCASSRQSTGELFFGEGSRLTVL.